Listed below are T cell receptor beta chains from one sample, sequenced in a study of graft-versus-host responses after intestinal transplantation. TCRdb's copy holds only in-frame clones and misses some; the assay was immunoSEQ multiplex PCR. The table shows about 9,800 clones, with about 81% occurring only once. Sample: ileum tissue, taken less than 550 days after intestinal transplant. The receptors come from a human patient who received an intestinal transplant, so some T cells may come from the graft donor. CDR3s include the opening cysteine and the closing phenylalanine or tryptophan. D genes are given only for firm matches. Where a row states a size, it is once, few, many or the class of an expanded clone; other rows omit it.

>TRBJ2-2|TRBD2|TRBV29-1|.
TGCAGCGTTGGGGATCCGGGACTAGGGAACACCGGGGAGCTGTTTTTT
CSVGDPGLGNTGELFF
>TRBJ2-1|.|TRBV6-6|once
TGCGCCACCACCTCGGGACGGATGGCCCGGGTGAATGAGCAGTTCTTC
CATTSGRMARVNEQFF
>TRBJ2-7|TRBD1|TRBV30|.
TGTGCCTGGAGTGTGGCACAGGGGGCAAGGGAGCAGTACTTC
CAWSVAQGAREQYF
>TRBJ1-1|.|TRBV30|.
TGTGCCTGGAGTATTCAGAGGGGGGCCACTGAAGCTTTCTTT
CAWSIQRGATEAFF
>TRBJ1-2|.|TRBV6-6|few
TGTGCCAGCAGTAACAGGGTCTATGGCTACACCTTC
CASSNRVYGYTF
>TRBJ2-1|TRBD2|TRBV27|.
TGTGCCAGCAGTTTATCCCGACTAGCGGGAGGGATTGGTGAGCAGTTCTTC
CASSLSRLAGGIGEQFF
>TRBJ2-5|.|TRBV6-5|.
TGTGCCAGCATGGGGACATATCAAGAGACCCAGTACTTC
CASMGTYQETQYF
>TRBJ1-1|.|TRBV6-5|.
TGTGCCAGCAGTTACTCGAAGTCGTACACTGAAGCTTTCTTT
CASSYSKSYTEAFF
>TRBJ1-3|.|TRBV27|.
TGTGCCAGCAGTTTAAGTCACGTCTCCTCCTCTCGTGGAAACACCATATATTTT
CASSLSHVSSSRGNTIYF
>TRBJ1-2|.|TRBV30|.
TGTGCCTGGATCCGATTCTGGGGCTACACCTTC
CAWIRFWGYTF
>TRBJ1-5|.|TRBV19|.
TGTGCCAGTAGTAATAAGGACTTATCTAGCAATCAGCCCCAGCATTTT
CASSNKDLSSNQPQHF
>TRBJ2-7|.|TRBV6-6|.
TGTGCCAGCAGTTACTCGGACAACTCCTACGAGCAGTACTTC
CASSYSDNSYEQYF
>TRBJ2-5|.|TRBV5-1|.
TGCGCCAGCAAGTGGGGTAGCGGATACCAAGAGACCCAGTACTTC
CASKWGSGYQETQYF
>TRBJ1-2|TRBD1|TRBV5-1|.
TGCGCCAGCAGCGTGGACAGGCACTATGGCTACACCTTC
CASSVDRHYGYTF
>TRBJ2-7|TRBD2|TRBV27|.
TGTGCCAGCAGTTTTCTAGCGGGGGACGGCGAGCAGTACTTC
CASSFLAGDGEQYF
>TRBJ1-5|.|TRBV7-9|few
TGTGCCAGCAGCTTCAGCGCGGGGCGGCCCCAGCATTTT
CASSFSAGRPQHF
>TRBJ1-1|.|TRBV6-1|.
TGTGCCAGCACTACCTTGCTAAACACTGAAGCTTTCTTT
CASTTLLNTEAFF
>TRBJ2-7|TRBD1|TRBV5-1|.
TGCGCCAGCAGGACAGGGGGCTCCTACGAGCAGTACTTC
CASRTGGSYEQYF
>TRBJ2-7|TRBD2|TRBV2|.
TGTGCCAGCAGTACTAGCGGGGGGGCGGACGAGCAGTACTTC
CASSTSGGADEQYF
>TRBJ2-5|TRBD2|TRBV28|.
TGTGCCAGCAGCACTAGCGGGAGGGGCCAAGAGACCCAGTACTTC
CASSTSGRGQETQYF
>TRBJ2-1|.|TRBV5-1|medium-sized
TGCGCCAGCAGCTTGGCTATCCACTCCTACAATGAGCAGTTCTTC
CASSLAIHSYNEQFF
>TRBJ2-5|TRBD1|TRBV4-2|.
TGTGCCAGCAGCCAGAACGCCGGGACAGGGCCCCAAGAGACCCAGTACTTC
CASSQNAGTGPQETQYF
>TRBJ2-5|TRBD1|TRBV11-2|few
TGTGCCAGCAGCTTAGAGTTTCAGGGGGCGTTGGAGCAGTACTTC
CASSLEFQGALEQYF
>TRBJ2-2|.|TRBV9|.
TGTGCCAGCAGCTCTCGGTTGGACGGGGAGCTGTTTTTT
CASSSRLDGELFF
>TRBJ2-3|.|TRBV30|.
TGTGCCTTCTCCCCGGGACCCAGCACAGATACGCAGTATTTT
CAFSPGPSTDTQYF
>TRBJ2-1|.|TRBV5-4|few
TGTGCCAGCAGCTCCTCGGGCCACCGGGGTGTAAATGAGCAGTTCTTC
CASSSSGHRGVNEQFF
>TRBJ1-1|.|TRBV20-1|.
TGCAGTGCTAGAGTGGCGGGTGAAGCTTTCTTT
CSARVAGEAFF